The present T cell receptor (beta chain) was sequenced within a study of Ad26.COV2.S vaccination and SARS-CoV-2 variants. Remarks on this clone: Antigen unknown.

This table comes from immunoSEQ multiplex PCR, and its TCRdb copy is limited to in-frame clones, with some not included. The table lists about 440,000 clones, 70% to 90% of them singletons. The treatment is: 15 to 20 received Ad26.COV2.S at low or high dose, single or two shots; about 5 received placebo; per-sample allocation not given. Day 63 after the first injection of vaccine or placebo was the sampling time. The V end lost 5 bases, the J end lost 2 bases, and 16 bases lay between the germline ends. Per germline, CDR1 SGHVS and CDR2 FNYEAQ. The CDR3 sequence is 15 residues long. Study-wide results and limits: Measurement of non-spike TCR breadth gave similar results in vaccine and placebo recipients.

The input for sequencing was peripheral blood, taken in a trial of Ad26.COV2.S vaccine versus placebo. The receptor comes from a person between 18 and 65 years old who received the Ad26.COV2.S COVID-19 vaccine or a placebo. The chain employs TRBV7-6 and TRBJ2-7; D unresolved. For the CDR3, the DNA is TGTGCCAGCAGCCCCCAAATTCACGCAACCTACGAGCAGTACTTC. This sequence encodes CASSPQIHATYEQYF.